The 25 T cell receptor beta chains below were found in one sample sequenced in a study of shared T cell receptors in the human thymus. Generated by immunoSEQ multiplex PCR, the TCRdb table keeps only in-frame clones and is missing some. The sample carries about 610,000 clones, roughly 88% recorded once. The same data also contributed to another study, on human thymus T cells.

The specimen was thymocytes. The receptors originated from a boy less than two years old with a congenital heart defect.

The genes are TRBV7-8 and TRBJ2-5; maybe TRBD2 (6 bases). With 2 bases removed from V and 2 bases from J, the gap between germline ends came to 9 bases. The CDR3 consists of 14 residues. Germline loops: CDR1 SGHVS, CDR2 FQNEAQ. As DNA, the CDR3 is TGTGCCAGCAGCTTACGGGCGGGACAAGAGACCCAGTACTTC. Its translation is CASSLRAGQETQYF.

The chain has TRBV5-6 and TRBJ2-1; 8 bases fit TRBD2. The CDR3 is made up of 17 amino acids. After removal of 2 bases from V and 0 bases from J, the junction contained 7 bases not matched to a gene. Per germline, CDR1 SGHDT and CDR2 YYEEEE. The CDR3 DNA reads TGTGCCAGCAGCTTCTGGACTAGCTCACGCTCCTACAATGAGCAGTTCTTC. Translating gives CASSFWTSSRSYNEQFF.

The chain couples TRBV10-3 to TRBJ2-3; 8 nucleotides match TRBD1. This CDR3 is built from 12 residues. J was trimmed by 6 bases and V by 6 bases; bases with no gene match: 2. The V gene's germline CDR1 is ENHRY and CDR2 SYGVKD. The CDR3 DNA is TGTGCCATCAGCGGACAGGGTGATACGCAGTATTTT. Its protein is CAISGQGDTQYF.

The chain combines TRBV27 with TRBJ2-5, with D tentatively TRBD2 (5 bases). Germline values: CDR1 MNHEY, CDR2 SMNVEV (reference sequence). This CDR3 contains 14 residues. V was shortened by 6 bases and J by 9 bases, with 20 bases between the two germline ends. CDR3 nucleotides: TGTGCCAGCAGGATGAACGGGGTTGGTTTGGCCCAGTACTTC. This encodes CASRMNGVGLAQYF.

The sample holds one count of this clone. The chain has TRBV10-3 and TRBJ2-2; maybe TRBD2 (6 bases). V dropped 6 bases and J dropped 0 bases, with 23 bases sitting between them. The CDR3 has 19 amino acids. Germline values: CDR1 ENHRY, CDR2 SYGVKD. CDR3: CAIRGGSRPPFANTGELFF. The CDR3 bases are TGTGCCATCAGGGGAGGAAGTAGGCCCCCCTTTGCGAACACCGGGGAGCTGTTTTTT.

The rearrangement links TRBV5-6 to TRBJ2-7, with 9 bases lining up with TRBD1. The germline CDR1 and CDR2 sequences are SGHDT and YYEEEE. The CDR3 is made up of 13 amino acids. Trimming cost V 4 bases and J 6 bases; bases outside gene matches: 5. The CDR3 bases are TGTGCCAGCAGCCTGGACAGGGGAGGCGAGCAGTACTTC. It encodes CASSLDRGGEQYF.

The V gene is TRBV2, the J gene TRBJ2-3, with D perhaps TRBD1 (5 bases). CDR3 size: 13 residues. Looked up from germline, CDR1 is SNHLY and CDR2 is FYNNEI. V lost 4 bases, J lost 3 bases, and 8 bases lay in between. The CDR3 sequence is CASSADRTDTQYF. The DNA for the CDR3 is TGTGCCAGCAGTGCAGACAGAACAGATACGCAGTATTTT.

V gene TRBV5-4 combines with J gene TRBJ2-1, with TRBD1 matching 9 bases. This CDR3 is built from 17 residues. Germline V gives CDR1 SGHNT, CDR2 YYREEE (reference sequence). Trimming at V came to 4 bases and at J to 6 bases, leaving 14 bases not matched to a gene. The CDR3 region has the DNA TGTGCCAGCAGCACCCGGGACAGGGAGAGGGACGGCAATGAGCAGTTCTTC. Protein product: CASSTRDRERDGNEQFF.

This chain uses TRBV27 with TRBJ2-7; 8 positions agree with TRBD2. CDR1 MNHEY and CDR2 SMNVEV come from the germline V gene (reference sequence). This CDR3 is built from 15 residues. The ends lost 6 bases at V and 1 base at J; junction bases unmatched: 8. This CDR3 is CASSPSGSPSYEQYF. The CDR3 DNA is TGTGCCAGCAGCCCCAGCGGGAGCCCATCCTACGAGCAGTACTTC.

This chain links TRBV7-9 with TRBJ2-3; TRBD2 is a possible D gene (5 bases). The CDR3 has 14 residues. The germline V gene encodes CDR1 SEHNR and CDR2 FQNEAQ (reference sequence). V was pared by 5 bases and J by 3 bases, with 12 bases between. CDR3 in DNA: TGTGCCAGCAGCCGGCCGAGCGGAACAGATACGCAGTATTTT. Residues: CASSRPSGTDTQYF.

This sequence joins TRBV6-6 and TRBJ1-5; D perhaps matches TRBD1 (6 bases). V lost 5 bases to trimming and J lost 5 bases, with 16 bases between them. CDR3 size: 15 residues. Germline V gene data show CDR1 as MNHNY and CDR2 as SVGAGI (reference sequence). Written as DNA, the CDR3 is TGTGCCAGCAGTCTGGGACGACCAGGGGATCAGCCCCAGCATTTT. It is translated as CASSLGRPGDQPQHF.

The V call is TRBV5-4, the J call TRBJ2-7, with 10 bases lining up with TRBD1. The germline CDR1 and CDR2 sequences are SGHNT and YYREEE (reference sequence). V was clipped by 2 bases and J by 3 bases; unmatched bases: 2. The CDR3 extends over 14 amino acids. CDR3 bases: TGTGCCAGCAGCTTCCGGGACAGGGGCTACGAGCAGTACTTC. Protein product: CASSFRDRGYEQYF.

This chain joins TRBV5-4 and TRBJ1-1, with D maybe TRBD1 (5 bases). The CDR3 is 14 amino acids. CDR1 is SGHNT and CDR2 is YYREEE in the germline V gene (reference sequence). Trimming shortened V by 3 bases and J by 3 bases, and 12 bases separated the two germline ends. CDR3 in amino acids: CASSSAGGDTEAFF. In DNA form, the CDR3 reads TGTGCCAGCAGCTCCGCGGGGGGGGACACTGAAGCTTTCTTT.

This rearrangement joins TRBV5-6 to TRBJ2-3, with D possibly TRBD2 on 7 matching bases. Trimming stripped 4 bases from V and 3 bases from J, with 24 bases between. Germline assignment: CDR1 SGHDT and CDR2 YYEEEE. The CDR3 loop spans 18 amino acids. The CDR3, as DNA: TGTGCCAGCAGCGGGAGGAACCAAGGGGGGGAGAGGACAGATACGCAGTATTTT. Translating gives CASSGRNQGGERTDTQYF.

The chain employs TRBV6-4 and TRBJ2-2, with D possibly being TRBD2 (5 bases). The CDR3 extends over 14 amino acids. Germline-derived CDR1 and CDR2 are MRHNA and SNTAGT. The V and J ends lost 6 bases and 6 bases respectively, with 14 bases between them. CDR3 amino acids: CASSATRHAGELFF. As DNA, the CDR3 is TGTGCCAGCAGCGCCACTAGACACGCCGGGGAGCTGTTTTTT.

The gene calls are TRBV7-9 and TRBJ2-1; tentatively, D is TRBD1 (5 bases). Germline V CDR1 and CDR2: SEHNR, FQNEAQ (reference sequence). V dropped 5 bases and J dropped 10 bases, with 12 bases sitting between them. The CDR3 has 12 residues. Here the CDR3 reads CASSLQRQEQFF. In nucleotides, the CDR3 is TGTGCCAGCAGCCTCCAAAGACAGGAGCAGTTCTTC.

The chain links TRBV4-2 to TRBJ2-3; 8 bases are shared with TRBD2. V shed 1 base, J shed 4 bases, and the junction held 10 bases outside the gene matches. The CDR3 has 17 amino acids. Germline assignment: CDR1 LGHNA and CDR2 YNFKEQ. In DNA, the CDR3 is TGTGCCAGCAGCCAAGTCATCAGCGGGAGTGTAGCAGATACGCAGTATTTT. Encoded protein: CASSQVISGSVADTQYF.

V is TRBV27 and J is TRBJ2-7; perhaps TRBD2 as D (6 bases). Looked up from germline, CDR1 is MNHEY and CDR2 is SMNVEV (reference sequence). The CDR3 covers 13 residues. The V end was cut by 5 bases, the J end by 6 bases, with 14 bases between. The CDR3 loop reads CASSTGLKVEQYF. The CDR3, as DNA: TGTGCCAGCAGTACGGGACTGAAAGTCGAGCAGTACTTC.

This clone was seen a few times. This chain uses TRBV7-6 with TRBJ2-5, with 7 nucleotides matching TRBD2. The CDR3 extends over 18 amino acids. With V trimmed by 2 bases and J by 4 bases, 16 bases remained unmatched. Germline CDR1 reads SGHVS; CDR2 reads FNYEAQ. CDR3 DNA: TGTGCCAGCAGCTTACCAAACTCCCTAGCGGAGGCTTTAGAGACCCAGTACTTC. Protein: CASSLPNSLAEALETQYF. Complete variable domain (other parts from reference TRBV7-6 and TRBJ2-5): GAGVSQSPRYKVTKRGQDVALRCDPISGHVSLYWYRQALGQGPEFLTYFNYEAQQDKSGLPNDRFSAERPEGSISTLTIQRTEQRDSAMYRCASSLPNSLAEALETQYFGPGTRLLVL.

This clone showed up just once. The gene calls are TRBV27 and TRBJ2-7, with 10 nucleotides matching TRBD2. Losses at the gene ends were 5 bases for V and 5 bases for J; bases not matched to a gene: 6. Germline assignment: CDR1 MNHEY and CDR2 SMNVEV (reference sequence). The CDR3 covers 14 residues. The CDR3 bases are TGTGCCAGCAGTAGCGGGAGGGCTCGCGACGAGCAGTACTTC. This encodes CASSSGRARDEQYF.

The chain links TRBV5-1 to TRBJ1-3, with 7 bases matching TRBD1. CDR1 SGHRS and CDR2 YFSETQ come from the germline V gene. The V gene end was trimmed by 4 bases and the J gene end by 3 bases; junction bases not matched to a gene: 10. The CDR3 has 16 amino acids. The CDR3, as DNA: TGCGCCAGCAGCGTACAGGGGAGTGAGGTTGGAAACACCATATATTTT. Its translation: CASSVQGSEVGNTIYF.

The CDR3: CSPQGPVTEAFF. The CDR3 nucleotides read TGCAGCCCACAGGGGCCGGTCACTGAAGCTTTCTTT. This chain connects TRBV29-1 to TRBJ1-1; 7 bases match TRBD1. Trimming took 8 bases from V and 4 from J; bases not matched to a gene: 7. This CDR3 contains 12 residues. Germline V gives CDR1 SQVTM, CDR2 ANQGSEA.

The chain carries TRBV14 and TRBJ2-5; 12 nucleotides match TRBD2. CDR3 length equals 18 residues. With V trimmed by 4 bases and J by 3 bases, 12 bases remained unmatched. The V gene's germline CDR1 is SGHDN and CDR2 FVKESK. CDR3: CASSPPGGTSGRKETQYF. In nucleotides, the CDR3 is TGTGCCAGCAGCCCACCGGGGGGCACTAGCGGGAGGAAAGAGACCCAGTACTTC.

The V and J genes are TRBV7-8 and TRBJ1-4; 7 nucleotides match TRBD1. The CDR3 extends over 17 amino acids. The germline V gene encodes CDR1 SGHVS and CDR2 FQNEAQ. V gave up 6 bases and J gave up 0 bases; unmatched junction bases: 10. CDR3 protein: CASRQTGVLATNEKLFF. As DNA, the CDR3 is TGTGCCAGCAGACAAACAGGGGTCCTTGCAACTAATGAAAAACTGTTTTTT. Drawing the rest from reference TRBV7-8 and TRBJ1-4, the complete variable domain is GAGVSQSPRYKVAKRGQDVALRCDPISGHVSLFWYQQALGQGPEFLTYFQNEAQLDKSGLPSDRFFAERPEGSVSTLKIQRTQQEDSAVYLCASRQTGVLATNEKLFFGSGTQLSVL.

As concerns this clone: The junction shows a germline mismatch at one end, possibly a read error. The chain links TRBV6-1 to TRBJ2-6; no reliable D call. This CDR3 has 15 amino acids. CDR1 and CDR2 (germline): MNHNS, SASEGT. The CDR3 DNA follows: TGTGCCAGCAGGAAACAGAGCTCTGAGGCCAACGTCCTGACTTTC. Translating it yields CASRKQSSEANVLTF.